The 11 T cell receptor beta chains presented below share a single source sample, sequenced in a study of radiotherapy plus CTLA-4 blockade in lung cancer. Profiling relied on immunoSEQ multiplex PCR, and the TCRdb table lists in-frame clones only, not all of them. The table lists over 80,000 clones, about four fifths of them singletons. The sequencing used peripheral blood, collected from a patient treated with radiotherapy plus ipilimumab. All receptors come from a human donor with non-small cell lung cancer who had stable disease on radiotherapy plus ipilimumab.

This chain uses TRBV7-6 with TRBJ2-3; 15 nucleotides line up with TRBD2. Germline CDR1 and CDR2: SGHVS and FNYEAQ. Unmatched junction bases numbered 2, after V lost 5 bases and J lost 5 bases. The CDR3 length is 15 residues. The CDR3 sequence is CASSQGLAGGDTQYF. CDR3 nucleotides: TGTGCCAGCAGCCAGGGACTAGCGGGAGGAGATACGCAGTATTTT.

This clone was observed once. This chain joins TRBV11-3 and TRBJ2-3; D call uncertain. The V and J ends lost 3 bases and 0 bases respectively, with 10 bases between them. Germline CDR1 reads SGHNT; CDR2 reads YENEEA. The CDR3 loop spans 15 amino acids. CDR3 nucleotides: TGTGCCAGCAGCTTCGGCCAACAGAGCACAGATACGCAGTATTTT. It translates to CASSFGQQSTDTQYF.

CDR3 bases: TGCGCCAGCAGTCCTCCGGGACCCCAGAGCTCCTACGAGCAGTACTTC. It codes for CASSPPGPQSSYEQYF. The rearrangement links TRBV10-2 to TRBJ2-7; D possibly uses TRBD1 or TRBD2 (5 bases each). From germline, CDR1 is WSHSY and CDR2 SAAADI. V lost 5 bases to trimming and J lost 0 bases, with 17 bases between them. The CDR3 covers 16 residues.

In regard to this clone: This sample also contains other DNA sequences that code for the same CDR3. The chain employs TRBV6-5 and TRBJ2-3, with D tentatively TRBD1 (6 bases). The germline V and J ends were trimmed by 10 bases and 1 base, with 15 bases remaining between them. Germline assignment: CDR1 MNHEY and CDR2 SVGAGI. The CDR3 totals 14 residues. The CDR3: CATHKGGRTDTQYF. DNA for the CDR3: TGTGCCACCCACAAAGGGGGACGCACAGATACGCAGTATTTT.

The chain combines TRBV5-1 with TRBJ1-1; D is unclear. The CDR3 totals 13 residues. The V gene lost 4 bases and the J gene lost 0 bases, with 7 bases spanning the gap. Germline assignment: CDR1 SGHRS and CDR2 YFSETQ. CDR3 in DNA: TGCGCCAGCAGCCCTGACATGAACACTGAAGCTTTCTTT. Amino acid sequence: CASSPDMNTEAFF.

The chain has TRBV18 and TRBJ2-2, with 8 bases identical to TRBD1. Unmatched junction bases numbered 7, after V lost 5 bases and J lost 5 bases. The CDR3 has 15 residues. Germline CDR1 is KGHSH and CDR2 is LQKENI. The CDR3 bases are TGTGCCAGCTCAACCGGACAGGGAAGGACCGGGGAGCTGTTTTTT. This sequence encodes CASSTGQGRTGELFF.

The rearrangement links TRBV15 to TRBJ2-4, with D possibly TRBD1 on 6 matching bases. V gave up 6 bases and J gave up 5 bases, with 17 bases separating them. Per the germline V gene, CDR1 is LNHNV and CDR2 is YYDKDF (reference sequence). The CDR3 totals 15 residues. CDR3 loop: CATRGAGTPQNIQYF. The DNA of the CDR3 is TGTGCCACCAGAGGGGCCGGGACACCGCAAAACATTCAGTACTTC. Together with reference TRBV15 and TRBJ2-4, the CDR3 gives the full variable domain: DAMVIQNPRYQVTQFGKPVTLSCSQTLNHNVMYWYQQKSSQAPKLLFHYYDKDFNNEADTPDNFQSRRPNTSFCFLDIRSPGLGDTAMYLCATRGAGTPQNIQYFGAGTRLSVL.

The CDR3 loop reads CASSLRANQETQYF. The CDR3 DNA reads TGTGCCAGCAGCTTAAGGGCTAATCAAGAGACCCAGTACTTC. The rearrangement joins TRBV7-8 to TRBJ2-5, with D unclear. Trimming pared 2 bases from V and 2 bases from J, leaving 9 bases between. CDR3 length: 14 amino acids. Per germline, CDR1 SGHVS and CDR2 FQNEAQ. Drawing the rest from reference TRBV7-8 and TRBJ2-5, the complete variable domain is GAGVSQSPRYKVAKRGQDVALRCDPISGHVSLFWYQQALGQGPEFLTYFQNEAQLDKSGLPSDRFFAERPEGSVSTLKIQRTQQEDSAVYLCASSLRANQETQYFGPGTRLLVL.

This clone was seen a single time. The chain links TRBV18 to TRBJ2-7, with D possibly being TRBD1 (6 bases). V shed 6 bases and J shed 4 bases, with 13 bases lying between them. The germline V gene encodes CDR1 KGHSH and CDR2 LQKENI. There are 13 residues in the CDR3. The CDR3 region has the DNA TGTGCCAGCTCTCCAACAGGGATTTACGAGCAGTACTTC. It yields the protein CASSPTGIYEQYF.

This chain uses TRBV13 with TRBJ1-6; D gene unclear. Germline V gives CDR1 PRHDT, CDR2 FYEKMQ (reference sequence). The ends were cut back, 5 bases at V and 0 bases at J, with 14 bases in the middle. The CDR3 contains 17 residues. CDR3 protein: CASSARPGSSYNSPLHF. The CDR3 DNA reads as TGTGCCAGCAGCGCCCGCCCTGGAAGCTCCTATAATTCACCCCTCCACTTT. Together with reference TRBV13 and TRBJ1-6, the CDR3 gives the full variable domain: AAGVIQSPRHLIKEKRETATLKCYPIPRHDTVYWYQQGPGQDPQFLISFYEKMQSDKGSIPDRFSAQQFSDYHSELNMSSLELGDSALYFCASSARPGSSYNSPLHFGNGTRLTVT.

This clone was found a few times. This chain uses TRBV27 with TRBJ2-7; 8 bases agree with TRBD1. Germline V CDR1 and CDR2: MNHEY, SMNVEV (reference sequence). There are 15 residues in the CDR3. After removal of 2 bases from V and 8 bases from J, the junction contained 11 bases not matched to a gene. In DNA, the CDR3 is TGTGCCAGCAGTTTACCCGGACAGGGTAAAACCCAGCAGTACTTC. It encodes CASSLPGQGKTQQYF.